This TCR beta chain was obtained from a study of blood T cell repertoires in COVID-19. Measured with immunoSEQ multiplex PCR; TCRdb has only the in-frame clones, and not every one. The data show 45,000 to 60,000 clones, with 80% to 90% seen just once and over 1% held by the top ten. Germline values: CDR1 PRHDT, CDR2 FYEKMQ (reference sequence). V lost 8 bases, J lost 15 bases, and 22 bases stayed unmatched. This CDR3 has 17 residues. The chain recombines TRBV13 with TRBJ2-3, with TRBD2 matching over 14 bases. The sequencing sample was made of peripheral blood. The clonotype was recovered from a man in his sixties with acute or convalescent COVID-19. The CDR3, as DNA: TGTGCCAGCCACACTAGTTCCGGGACTAGCGGGAGCGGGATAATATATTTT. It codes for CASHTSSGTSGSGIIYF.